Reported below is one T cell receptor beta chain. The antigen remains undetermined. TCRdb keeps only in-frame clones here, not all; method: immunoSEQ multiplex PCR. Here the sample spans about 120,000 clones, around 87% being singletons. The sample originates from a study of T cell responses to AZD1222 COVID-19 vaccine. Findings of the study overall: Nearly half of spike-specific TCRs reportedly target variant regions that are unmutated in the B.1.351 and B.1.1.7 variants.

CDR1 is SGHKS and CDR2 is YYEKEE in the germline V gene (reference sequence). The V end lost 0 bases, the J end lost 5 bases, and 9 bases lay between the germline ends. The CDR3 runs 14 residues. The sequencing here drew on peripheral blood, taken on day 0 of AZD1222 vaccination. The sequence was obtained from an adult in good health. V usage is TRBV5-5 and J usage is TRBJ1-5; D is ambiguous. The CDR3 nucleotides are TGTGCCAGCAGCTTGGCTGGGCCCGATCAGCCCCAGCATTTT. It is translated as CASSLAGPDQPQHF.